This entry is about one TCR beta chain. This sample is drawn from a study of blood T cell repertoires in COVID-19. Using immunoSEQ multiplex PCR, the repertoire was profiled, and TCRdb retains in-frame clones only, with some absent. Found here are about 120,000 clones, roughly 86% of them singletons; the top ten hold 4% to 5.5%. The germline V gene encodes CDR1 SGHDN and CDR2 FVKESK. V trimming: 4 bases; J trimming: 4 bases; junction bases outside the gene matches: 1. This CDR3 has 12 amino acids. This receptor was taken from a man aged 40-50 years with acute or convalescent COVID-19. The rearrangement joins TRBV14 to TRBJ2-7; 7 bases align to TRBD1. The sequencing input was peripheral blood. This CDR3 is CASSPTGYEQYF. The CDR3 nucleotides read TGTGCCAGCAGCCCGACAGGGTACGAGCAGTACTTC. The entire variable domain, with the rest obtained from reference TRBV14 and TRBJ2-7, is as follows: EAGVTQFPSHSVIEKGQTVTLRCDPISGHDNLYWYRRVMGKEIKFLLHFVKESKQDESGMPNNRFLAERTGGTYSTLKVQPAELEDSGVYFCASSPTGYEQYFGPGTRLTVT.